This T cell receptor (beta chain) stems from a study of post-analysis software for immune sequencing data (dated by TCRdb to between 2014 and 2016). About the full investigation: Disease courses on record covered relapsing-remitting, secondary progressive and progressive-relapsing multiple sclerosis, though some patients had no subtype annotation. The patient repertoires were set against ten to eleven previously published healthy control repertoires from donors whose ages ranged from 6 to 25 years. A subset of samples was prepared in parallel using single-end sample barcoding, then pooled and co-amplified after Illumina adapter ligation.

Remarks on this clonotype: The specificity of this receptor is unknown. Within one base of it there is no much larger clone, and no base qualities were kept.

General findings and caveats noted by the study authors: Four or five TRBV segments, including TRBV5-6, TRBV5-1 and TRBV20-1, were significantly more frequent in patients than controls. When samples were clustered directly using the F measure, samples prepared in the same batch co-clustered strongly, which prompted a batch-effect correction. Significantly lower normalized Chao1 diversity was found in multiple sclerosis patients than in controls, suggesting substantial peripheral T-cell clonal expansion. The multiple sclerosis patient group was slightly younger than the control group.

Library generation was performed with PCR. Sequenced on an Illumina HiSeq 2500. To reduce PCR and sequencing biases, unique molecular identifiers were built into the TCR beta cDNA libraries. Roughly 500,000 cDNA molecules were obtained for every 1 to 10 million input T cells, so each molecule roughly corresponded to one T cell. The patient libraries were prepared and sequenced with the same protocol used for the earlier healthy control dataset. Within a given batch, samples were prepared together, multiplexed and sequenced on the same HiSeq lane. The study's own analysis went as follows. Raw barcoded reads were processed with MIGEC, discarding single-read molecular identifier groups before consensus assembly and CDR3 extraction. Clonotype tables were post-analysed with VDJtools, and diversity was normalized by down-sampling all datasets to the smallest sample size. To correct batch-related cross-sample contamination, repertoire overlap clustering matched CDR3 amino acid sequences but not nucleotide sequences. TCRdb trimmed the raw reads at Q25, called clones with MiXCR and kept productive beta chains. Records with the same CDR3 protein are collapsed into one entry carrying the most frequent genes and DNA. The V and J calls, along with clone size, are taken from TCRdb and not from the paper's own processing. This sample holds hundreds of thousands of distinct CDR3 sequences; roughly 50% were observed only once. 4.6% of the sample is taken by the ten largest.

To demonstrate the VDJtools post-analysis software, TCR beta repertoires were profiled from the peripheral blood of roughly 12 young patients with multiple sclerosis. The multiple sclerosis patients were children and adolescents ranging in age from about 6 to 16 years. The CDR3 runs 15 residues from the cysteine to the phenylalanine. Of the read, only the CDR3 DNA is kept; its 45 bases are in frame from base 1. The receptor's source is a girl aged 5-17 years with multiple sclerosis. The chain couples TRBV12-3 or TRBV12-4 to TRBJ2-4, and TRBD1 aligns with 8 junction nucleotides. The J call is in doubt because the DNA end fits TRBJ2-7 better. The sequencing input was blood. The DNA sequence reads TGTGCCAGCAGTTCTCCGGGACAGGTGTCCCACGAGCAGTACTTC. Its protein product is CASSSPGQVSHEQYF.